A single sample is the source of the 14 T cell receptor beta chains below, sequenced in a study of T cell responses to AZD1222 COVID-19 vaccine. Data came from immunoSEQ multiplex PCR; TCRdb stores just in-frame clones and leaves some out. The sample lists about 110,000 clones; around 90% were seen once. Sample: peripheral blood, taken 28 days after the second AZD1222 dose. These receptors originate from an adult who received the AZD1222 COVID-19 vaccine.

The chain uses TRBV19 and TRBJ2-7; 9 nucleotides agree with TRBD2. CDR3 length: 16 amino acids. The J segment lost 2 bases and the V segment lost 2 bases, leaving 7 bases of the junction unmatched. CDR1 is LNHDA and CDR2 is SQIVND in the germline V gene (reference sequence). The CDR3 region is CASSIYSSGDAYEQYF. The CDR3 region has the DNA TGTGCCAGTAGTATATATTCTAGCGGGGATGCCTACGAGCAGTACTTC. Based on the CDR3 plus reference TRBV19 and TRBJ2-7, the full variable domain is DGGITQSPKYLFRKEGQNVTLSCEQNLNHDAMYWYRQDPGQGLRLIYYSQIVNDFQKGDIAEGYSVSREKKESFPLTVTSAQKNPTAFYLCASSIYSSGDAYEQYFGPGTRLTVT.

This clone was counted a single time. The chain links TRBV2 to TRBJ2-7; D ambiguous. The V end was cut by 2 bases, the J end by 4 bases, with 15 bases between. Germline V gene lookup returns CDR1 SNHLY and CDR2 FYNNEI. This CDR3 has 15 amino acids. The CDR3 DNA follows: TGTGCCAGCAGTGAATTGACGAGGTCTGGGTACGAGCAGTACTTC. This codes for CASSELTRSGYEQYF.

This chain uses TRBV13 with TRBJ1-4; D is undetermined. The CDR3 is made up of 14 amino acids. Trimming stripped 4 bases from V and 5 bases from J, with 11 bases between. Germline CDR1 reads PRHDT; CDR2 reads FYEKMQ (reference sequence). In DNA form, the CDR3 reads TGTGCCAGCAGCTCCCGCGGTGAGAATGAAAAACTGTTTTTT. The encoded protein is CASSSRGENEKLFF.

This clone came up once. This chain uses TRBV5-6 with TRBJ2-1; 7 bases align to TRBD1. This CDR3 is built from 16 residues. V shed 0 bases, J shed 4 bases, and the junction held 7 bases outside the gene matches. Germline V gives CDR1 SGHDT, CDR2 YYEEEE. For the CDR3, the DNA is TGTGCCAGCAGCTTGGAGACAGGGATGGGATACAATGAGCAGTTCTTC. Protein sequence: CASSLETGMGYNEQFF.

This sequence joins TRBV6-6 and TRBJ2-3, with D perhaps TRBD2 (5 bases). The CDR3 runs to 16 residues. CDR1 MNHNY and CDR2 SVGAGI come from the germline V gene (reference sequence). Trimming pared 6 bases from V and 1 base from J, leaving 17 bases between. Here the CDR3 DNA reads TGTGCCAGCAGCCACGAGGGAGCGCTTGGCACAGATACGCAGTATTTT. Its protein is CASSHEGALGTDTQYF.

This clone occurred a few times. J is TRBJ1-6 and V is TRBV19; D gene unclear. The CDR3 totals 17 residues. Germline V CDR1 and CDR2: LNHDA, SQIVND (reference sequence). V dropped 3 bases and J dropped 5 bases, with 17 bases sitting between them. Written as DNA, the CDR3 is TGTGCCAGTAGTATTCGCGGCACTTCCCTACATAATTCACCCCTCCACTTT. This translates into CASSIRGTSLHNSPLHF. Drawing the rest from reference TRBV19 and TRBJ1-6, the complete variable domain is DGGITQSPKYLFRKEGQNVTLSCEQNLNHDAMYWYRQDPGQGLRLIYYSQIVNDFQKGDIAEGYSVSREKKESFPLTVTSAQKNPTAFYLCASSIRGTSLHNSPLHFGNGTRLTVT.

The chain couples TRBV7-9 to TRBJ1-1, with D unresolved. The CDR3 has 14 residues. CDR1 and CDR2 (germline): SEHNR, FQNEAQ (reference sequence). V dropped 1 base and J dropped 6 bases, with 12 bases sitting between them. The CDR3, as DNA: TGTGCCAGCAGCTTAGTAGCGACCCATCCTGAAGCTTTCTTT. This gives the protein CASSLVATHPEAFF.

The genes are TRBV27 and TRBJ2-3; no definite D call. The CDR3 runs 13 residues. Germline V gene sequence: CDR1 MNHEY, CDR2 SMNVEV (reference sequence). V shed 0 bases and J shed 8 bases, with 9 bases lying between them. The CDR3 protein is CASSLSLTGTQYF. In nucleotides, the CDR3 is TGTGCCAGCAGTTTATCGTTGACTGGTACGCAGTATTTT.

This chain connects TRBV20-1 to TRBJ1-6; 8 bases are shared with TRBD1. The germline V gene has CDR1 DFQATT and CDR2 SNEGSKA (reference sequence). The CDR3 spans 15 residues. Unmatched junction bases numbered 10, after V lost 3 bases and J lost 9 bases. The CDR3: CSASKDRAVGSPLHF. CDR3 in DNA: TGCAGTGCTAGTAAGGACAGGGCGGTGGGTTCACCCCTCCACTTT.

The chain couples TRBV2 to TRBJ2-2, with a tentative D call TRBD1 (5 bases). Trimming shortened V by 6 bases and J by 2 bases, and 7 bases separated the two germline ends. The CDR3 totals 13 residues. Germline-derived CDR1 and CDR2 are SNHLY and FYNNEI. The CDR3 DNA follows: TGTGCCAGCAGGACAGACAACACCGGGGAGCTGTTTTTT. It translates to CASRTDNTGELFF.

A remark on this clone: Germline and junction disagree at one end, which may indicate a read error. This chain links TRBV6-2 or TRBV6-3 with TRBJ1-1; D call uncertain. The length of the CDR3 is 12 residues. Germline CDR1 reads MNHEY; CDR2 reads SVGEGT. The CDR3 DNA reads as TGTGCCAGCAGTTACTCGCTCCCCCCCGTCCTCTTT. Amino acids: CASSYSLPPVLF.

The chain combines TRBV4-1 with TRBJ1-4; D is ambiguous. The V end was cut by 3 bases, the J end by 7 bases, with 12 bases between. In germline, CDR1 is MGHRA, CDR2 YSYEKL. This CDR3 region has 14 residues. CDR3 nucleotides: TGCGCCAGCAGCCACCTTAAGCTGGGTGAAAAACTGTTTTTT. Its translation: CASSHLKLGEKLFF.

This clone appeared once. A junction end diverges from the germline sequence, so it may reflect a read error. The chain has TRBV7-7 and TRBJ2-1, with 7 bases aligning to TRBD1. The CDR3 length is 14 residues. Germline V CDR1 and CDR2: SSHAT, FNYEAQ (reference sequence). CDR3 in DNA: TGTGCTAGCAGCCCAGGGAAGGGGGCCTATGAGCAGTTCTTC. This sequence encodes CASSPGKGAYEQFF.

The chain recombines TRBV2 with TRBJ2-7; perhaps TRBD2 as D (6 bases). Germline V gene lookup returns CDR1 SNHLY and CDR2 FYNNEI. This CDR3 spans 12 amino acids. The V gene lost 7 bases and the J gene lost 4 bases, with 11 bases spanning the gap. The chain's CDR3 is CASMWEDYEQYF. Here the CDR3 DNA reads TGTGCCAGCATGTGGGAGGATTACGAGCAGTACTTC.